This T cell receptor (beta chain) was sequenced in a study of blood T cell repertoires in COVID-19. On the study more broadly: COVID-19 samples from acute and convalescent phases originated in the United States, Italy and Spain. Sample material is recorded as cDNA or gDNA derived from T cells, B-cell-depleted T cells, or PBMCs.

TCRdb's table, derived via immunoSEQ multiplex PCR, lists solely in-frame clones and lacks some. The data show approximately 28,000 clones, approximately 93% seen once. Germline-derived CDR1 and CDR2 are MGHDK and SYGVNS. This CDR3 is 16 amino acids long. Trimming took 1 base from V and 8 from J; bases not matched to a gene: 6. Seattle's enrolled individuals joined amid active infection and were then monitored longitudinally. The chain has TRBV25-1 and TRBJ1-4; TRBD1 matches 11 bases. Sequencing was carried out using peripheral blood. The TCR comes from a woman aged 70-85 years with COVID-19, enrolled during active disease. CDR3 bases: TGTGCCAGCAGTGAATTCCGGACAGGGGGCGACGAAAAACTGTTTTTT. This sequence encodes CASSEFRTGGDEKLFF.